The sample holds a few counts of the clone carrying this TCR beta chain. The entry originates in a study of blood T cells in healthy people across ages. A J-beta primer mix and a sample-barcoded 5' primer were used in a second PCR of roughly 6 to 12 cycles. From the 5' RACE reads, TCRdb called clonotypes with MiXCR, one entry per CDR3 protein. Of about a million distinct CDR3 sequences listed, about 53% were seen once; the top ten hold about 21%. The CDR3 extends over 14 amino acids. The V gene lost 4 bases and the J gene lost 1 base, with 11 bases spanning the gap. Germline V lookup: CDR1 DFQATT, CDR2 SNEGSKA (reference sequence).

The receptor comes from a woman aged 60 to 75 in good health. The source material was blood. The chain links TRBV20-1 to TRBJ2-1; no clear D. In nucleotides, the CDR3 is TGCAGTGCTATGTCTCCTGGATCCTACAATGAGCAGTTCTTC. Residues: CSAMSPGSYNEQFF.